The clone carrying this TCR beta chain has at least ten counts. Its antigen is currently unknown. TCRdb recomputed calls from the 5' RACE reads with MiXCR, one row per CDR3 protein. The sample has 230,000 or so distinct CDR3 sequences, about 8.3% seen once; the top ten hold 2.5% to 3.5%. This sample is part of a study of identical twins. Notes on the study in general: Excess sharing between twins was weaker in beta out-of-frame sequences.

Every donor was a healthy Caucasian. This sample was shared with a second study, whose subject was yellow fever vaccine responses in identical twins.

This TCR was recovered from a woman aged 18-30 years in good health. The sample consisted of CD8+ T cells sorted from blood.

The CDR3 DNA is TGCAGCGTTGAAGAGCCGGACAGGGATGAAGCTTTCTTT. Translating gives CSVEEPDRDEAFF. This rearrangement joins TRBV29-1 to TRBJ1-1, with 8 bases identical to TRBD1. V was pared by 0 bases and J by 7 bases, with 4 bases of the junction left unmatched. This CDR3 is 13 amino acids long. Germline V gene lookup returns CDR1 SQVTM and CDR2 ANQGSEA.